Following are 14 T cell receptor beta chains from one sample sequenced in a study of blood T cells in healthy people across ages. The authors ran a second PCR of about 6 to 11 cycles using a sample-barcoded 5' primer and a J-beta primer mix. TCRdb re-called the 5' RACE reads with MiXCR, one entry per CDR3 protein. This sample has about 580,000 distinct CDR3 sequences, with around 50% found just once. The source material was blood. The receptors here all came from a man older than 75 in good health.

This clonotype was detected many times. The chain joins TRBV9 to TRBJ1-2; D is uncertain. The V end lost 5 bases, the J end lost 2 bases, and 4 bases lay between the germline ends. The germline CDR1 and CDR2 sequences are SGDLS and YYNGEE. This CDR3 spans 11 amino acids. CDR3: CASSLNYGYTF. DNA for the CDR3: TGTGCCAGCAGTTTAAACTATGGCTACACCTTC.

The rearrangement links TRBV5-1 to TRBJ2-6, with D possibly matching TRBD2 (5 bases). Per the germline V gene, CDR1 is SGHRS and CDR2 is YFSETQ. The germline V and J ends were trimmed by 0 bases and 0 bases, with 13 bases remaining between them. The CDR3 length is 18 residues. CDR3 sequence (DNA): TGCGCCAGCAGCTTGGTGGGTAGCGCCTACTCTGGGGCCAACGTCCTGACTTTC. It codes for CASSLVGSAYSGANVLTF.

In its sample, this clonotype was seen a few times. The genes are TRBV7-9 and TRBJ2-1, with 9 bases that match TRBD2. The CDR3 length is 17 residues. The V and J ends lost 4 bases and 3 bases, in that order; junction bases with no gene match: 10. Germline values: CDR1 SEHNR, CDR2 FQNEAQ (reference sequence). The CDR3 DNA reads TGTGCCAGCAGCTCGGGGTCTAGCGGGATCTACTACAATGAGCAGTTCTTC. Protein product: CASSSGSSGIYYNEQFF.

The V call is TRBV7-3, the J call TRBJ2-1; TRBD2 aligns across 12 bases. Germline CDR1 and CDR2: SGHTA and FQGTGA. The junction had 3 bases not matched to a gene; V was cut back by 3 bases and J by 6 bases. The CDR3 consists of 15 residues. The CDR3 DNA sequence: TGTGCCAGCAGCTTGACTAGCGGGAGCTGCAATGAGCAGTTCTTC. Its protein product is CASSLTSGSCNEQFF.

This chain joins TRBV20-1 and TRBJ1-1, with D maybe TRBD1 (5 bases). Germline CDR1 is DFQATT and CDR2 is SNEGSKA (reference sequence). This CDR3 contains 14 residues. V lost 1 base, J lost 5 bases, and 14 bases lay in between. CDR3 bases: TGCAGTGCTAGAGCTGGAGGGGAGAGAACTGAAGCTTTCTTT. It translates to CSARAGGERTEAFF.

The CDR3 DNA sequence: TGCAGTGCTAGTCCCCCAGGGGTCGTCGACGAGCAGTACTTC. Residues: CSASPPGVVDEQYF. The chain employs TRBV20-1 and TRBJ2-7; a possible D gene is TRBD1 (6 bases). This CDR3 has 14 amino acids. V was trimmed by 3 bases and J by 5 bases, leaving 17 bases between them. CDR1 and CDR2 (germline): DFQATT, SNEGSKA (reference sequence).

This clonotype has a handful of counts. The V and J genes are TRBV2 and TRBJ1-4, with 7 bases aligning to TRBD1. CDR1 is SNHLY and CDR2 is FYNNEI in the germline V gene. CDR3 size: 13 residues. The V segment lost 5 bases and the J segment 6 bases; nucleotides outside the gene matches: 3. CDR3 region: CASSPGGHEKLFF. In DNA form, the CDR3 reads TGTGCCAGCAGTCCAGGGGGGCATGAAAAACTGTTTTTT.

This clonotype was found many times. The CDR3 spells CASRVENGNKQYF. DNA for the CDR3: TGTGCCAGCAGAGTCGAGAACGGGAACAAGCAGTACTTC. The chain employs TRBV6-5 and TRBJ2-7; D perhaps matches TRBD2 (5 bases). The CDR3 consists of 13 residues. Germline V gene sequence: CDR1 MNHEY, CDR2 SVGAGI. Trimming removed 6 bases from V and 8 bases from J, with 17 bases in between.

V usage is TRBV14 and J usage is TRBJ2-7; a weak D match, TRBD1 (6 bases). The germline gives CDR1 SGHDN, CDR2 FVKESK. V lost 1 base to trimming and J lost 2 bases, with 12 bases between them. This CDR3 has 15 amino acids. The CDR3 DNA is TGTGCCAGCAGCCAAGGACGACGGACAGCCTACGAGCAGTACTTC. Translating it yields CASSQGRRTAYEQYF.

Concerning this clonotype itself: A much larger clone is a single base away; this may be a read error. The V call is TRBV10-3, the J call TRBJ2-5; TRBD1 matches at 10 bases. Germline V lookup: CDR1 ENHRY, CDR2 SYGVKD. The CDR3 contains 13 residues. The CDR3: CATRDRGSETRYF. CDR3 nucleotide sequence: TGTGCCACCCGGGACAGGGGATCAGAGACCCGGTACTTC.

The J gene is TRBJ2-3, the V gene TRBV5-4; 8 positions agree with TRBD2. The CDR3 has 15 amino acids. J was trimmed by 0 bases and V by 4 bases; bases with no gene match: 4. CDR1 SGHNT and CDR2 YYREEE come from the germline V gene (reference sequence). This CDR3 is CASSRGGPSTDTQYF. CDR3 nucleotide sequence: TGTGCCAGCAGCCGGGGGGGGCCCAGCACAGATACGCAGTATTTT.

On this clonotype: At one of its ends the junction is not consistent with the germline gene, which may arise from a read error. This chain connects TRBV7-7 to TRBJ1-5, with 11 bases that match TRBD1. Germline V CDR1 and CDR2: SSHAT, FNYEAQ (reference sequence). This CDR3 is 19 amino acids long. CDR3 sequence (DNA): TGTGCTAGCAGCACCCGGGACAGGGGGTCTAATCATAGCAATCAGCCCCAGCATTTT. Its translation is CASSTRDRGSNHSNQPQHF.

This clonotype was observed a few times. The chain carries TRBV7-9 and TRBJ2-1; D is uncertain. The germline V and J ends were trimmed by 1 base and 4 bases, with 11 bases remaining between them. Looked up from germline, CDR1 is SEHNR and CDR2 is FQNEAQ (reference sequence). This CDR3 has 15 amino acids. CDR3 in amino acids: CASSLDPLGYNEQFF. The CDR3 region has the DNA TGTGCCAGCAGCTTAGACCCCCTAGGGTACAATGAGCAGTTCTTC.

In this sample, this clonotype turned up a few times. The gene calls are TRBV20-1 and TRBJ2-1, with 11 bases matching TRBD2. The V gene end was trimmed by 6 bases and the J gene end by 2 bases; junction bases not matched to a gene: 12. The germline V gene encodes CDR1 DFQATT and CDR2 SNEGSKA (reference sequence). The CDR3 runs to 17 residues. CDR3 nucleotide sequence: TGCAGTGCCCTGGGTAGCGGGGGGGTACAAACCTACAATGAGCAGTTCTTC. Amino acids: CSALGSGGVQTYNEQFF.